Presented here are 22 T cell receptor beta chains from one specimen sequenced in a study of blood T cell repertoires in COVID-19. Profiling relied on immunoSEQ multiplex PCR, and the TCRdb table lists in-frame clones only, not all of them. The table has 350,000 to 550,000 clones, 70% to 90% seen once. The sequenced material came from PBMCs or T cells enriched from blood (not recorded which). These receptors were taken from a woman between 18 and 30 years old with acute COVID-19.

This clone was seen only a few times. The chain employs TRBV5-1 and TRBJ1-5, with TRBD1 as a possible D gene (6 bases). V lost 3 bases and J lost 6, with 13 bases in between. The CDR3 extends over 14 amino acids. The germline V gene encodes CDR1 SGHRS and CDR2 YFSETQ. CDR3 coding DNA: TGCGCCAGCAGCTCAACAGGGTCTGGTCAGCCCCAGCATTTT. Amino acids: CASSSTGSGQPQHF.

The rearrangement links TRBV27 to TRBJ1-2, with TRBD1 as a possible D gene (6 bases). There are 14 residues in the CDR3. Germline CDR1 reads MNHEY; CDR2 reads SMNVEV (reference sequence). Trimming cost V 3 bases and J 5 bases, with 13 bases left between them. Here the CDR3 reads CASSFTGRGYGYTF. Written as DNA, the CDR3 is TGTGCCAGCAGTTTTACAGGGCGTGGGTATGGCTACACCTTC.

The gene calls are TRBV24-1 and TRBJ2-3, with D maybe TRBD1 (6 bases). The CDR3 totals 13 residues. Germline V lookup: CDR1 KGHDR, CDR2 SFDVKD. V was clipped by 5 bases and J by 9 bases, with 14 bases between them. CDR3 sequence (DNA): TGTGCCACCAGTGCCCCCAGGGGAGAGACGCAGTATTTT. Translating gives CATSAPRGETQYF.

The J gene is TRBJ1-1, the V gene TRBV7-9; TRBD1 might be the D (6 bases). In germline, CDR1 is SEHNR, CDR2 FQNEAQ (reference sequence). Trimming left V 5 bases short and J 5 bases short, with 18 bases between. This CDR3 contains 15 residues. Here the CDR3 DNA reads TGTGCCAGCAGCCCTACTACTACAGGGTCTACTGAAGCTTTCTTT. Translated, it gives CASSPTTTGSTEAFF.

V gene TRBV5-6 combines with J gene TRBJ1-6; 11 bases align to TRBD1. Germline V gene lookup returns CDR1 SGHDT and CDR2 YYEEEE. V was pared by 4 bases and J by 4 bases, with 10 bases of the junction left unmatched. CDR3 length: 18 amino acids. The CDR3 coding sequence is TGTGCCAGCAGCACTCCGGGACAGGGGGGAATGTATAATTCACCCCTCCACTTT. Its translation: CASSTPGQGGMYNSPLHF.

This chain uses TRBV7-9 with TRBJ2-5; unclear D gene. Germline V gene sequence: CDR1 SEHNR, CDR2 FQNEAQ (reference sequence). Between the trimmed V and J ends, which lost 5 bases and 3 bases, there was a span of 4 bases. The CDR3 covers 11 residues. The CDR3 nucleotides read TGTGCCAGCAGCGTCGAAGAGACCCAGTACTTC. Translation: CASSVEETQYF.

The genes are TRBV3-1 (or the pseudogene TRBV3-2) and TRBJ1-2, with 11 positions matching TRBD1. This CDR3 spans 16 amino acids. V was clipped by 4 bases and J by 1 base; unmatched bases: 5. CDR1 is LGHDT and CDR2 is YNNKEL in the germline V gene (reference sequence). CDR3 residues: CASSPGTGGLNYGYTF. The CDR3 region has the DNA TGTGCCAGCAGCCCCGGGACAGGGGGTCTTAACTATGGCTACACCTTC.

V and J are TRBV18 and TRBJ1-5; D remains ambiguous. Germline V gene sequence: CDR1 KGHSH, CDR2 LQKENI. The CDR3 totals 15 residues. The V end was cut by 2 bases, the J end by 1 base, with 9 bases between. CDR3 in amino acids: CASSPAGSSNQPQHF. DNA of the CDR3: TGTGCCAGCTCACCAGCGGGCTCAAGCAATCAGCCCCAGCATTTT.

The rearrangement links TRBV7-2 to TRBJ1-1; a possible D gene is TRBD1 (6 bases). V was cut by 4 bases and J by 4 bases, with 13 bases left in between. Germline-derived CDR1 and CDR2 are SGHTA and FQGNSA. The CDR3 sequence is 14 residues long. Here the CDR3 reads CASSSGGHFTEAFF. DNA for the CDR3: TGTGCCAGCAGCTCGGGGGGACATTTCACTGAAGCTTTCTTT.

The chain recombines TRBV28 with TRBJ2-7; the match to TRBD2 covers 9 bases. Looked up from germline, CDR1 is MDHEN and CDR2 is SYDVKM. V shed 3 bases, J shed 3 bases, and the junction held 6 bases outside the gene matches. This CDR3 comprises 15 residues. The CDR3 spells CASSFGLAGIYEQYF. As DNA, the CDR3 is TGTGCCAGCAGTTTCGGGCTAGCGGGGATCTACGAGCAGTACTTC.

This clone was detected once. V usage is TRBV3-1 (or the pseudogene TRBV3-2) and J usage is TRBJ2-7; 9 bases agree with TRBD2. CDR1 and CDR2 (germline): LGHDT, YNNKEL (reference sequence). The trim removed 6 bases at V and 9 bases at J, leaving 12 bases unmatched. The CDR3 runs to 14 residues. This chain's CDR3 is CASSQDLAGGRQYF. The CDR3 DNA is TGTGCCAGCAGTCAGGACCTGGCGGGAGGGCGGCAGTACTTC.

This clone was seen only a few times. The chain has TRBV28 and TRBJ1-1; TRBD1 agrees at 9 bases. Germline trimming cut 6 bases from V and 5 bases from J; bases unmatched to any gene: 7. Germline assignment: CDR1 MDHEN and CDR2 SYDVKM. The CDR3 has 14 residues. The CDR3 nucleotides are TGTGCCAGCAGACTCGGACAGGGGTGGACTGAAGCTTTCTTT. It codes for CASRLGQGWTEAFF.

V usage is TRBV19 and J usage is TRBJ2-1; 8 nucleotides match TRBD2. Germline assignment: CDR1 LNHDA and CDR2 SQIVND (reference sequence). CDR3 length: 18 residues. The V segment lost 1 base and the J segment 2 bases; nucleotides outside the gene matches: 10. CDR3 DNA sequence: TGTGCCAGTAGTATAGGTCCCGCCACTAGCGGTCCCTACAATGAGCAGTTCTTC. This sequence encodes CASSIGPATSGPYNEQFF.

The chain is built from TRBV5-1 and TRBJ1-1; TRBD1 aligns across 8 bases. This CDR3 comprises 14 residues. After removal of 6 bases from V and 1 base from J, the junction contained 5 bases not matched to a gene. Germline loops: CDR1 SGHRS, CDR2 YFSETQ. Here the CDR3 reads CASNSGTGNTEAFF. DNA of the CDR3: TGCGCCAGCAATAGTGGGACAGGGAACACTGAAGCTTTCTTT.

Only one count was recorded for this clone. The rearrangement uses TRBV29-1 and TRBJ1-1; no clear D. Trimming took off 7 bases at V and 3 bases at J, with 12 bases between the two ends. CDR3 length: 12 amino acids. Germline V lookup: CDR1 SQVTM, CDR2 ANQGSEA. The CDR3 DNA follows: TGCAGCGGAGGGAAGTGGGACACTGAAGCTTTCTTT. Translation gives CSGGKWDTEAFF.

This clone was detected only a few times. The chain couples TRBV6-5 to TRBJ1-1; 8 nucleotides agree with TRBD1. CDR1 and CDR2 from the germline V gene are MNHEY and SVGAGI. V lost 10 bases to trimming and J lost 4 bases; unmatched junction nucleotides: 5. CDR3 length: 12 amino acids. CDR3 region: CATIRGLTEAFF. Written as DNA, the CDR3 is TGTGCCACGATCAGGGGGCTCACTGAAGCTTTCTTT.

The J gene is TRBJ2-7, the V gene TRBV15; no firm D call. The CDR3 extends over 15 amino acids. Germline CDR1 and CDR2: LNHNV and YYDKDF (reference sequence). V gave up 0 bases and J gave up 0 bases, with 9 bases separating them. The CDR3 nucleotides are TGTGCCACCAGCAGAGACGCCGGGTCCTCCTACGAGCAGTACTTC. Translating gives CATSRDAGSSYEQYF.

The V call is TRBV11-2, the J call TRBJ1-4; TRBD1 is a possible D gene (6 bases). CDR3 size: 12 residues. Germline lookup yields CDR1 SGHAT and CDR2 FQNNGV. Trimming pared 5 bases from V and 10 bases from J, leaving 11 bases between. The CDR3, as DNA: TGTGCCAGCAGCCTACAGGGAACAAAACTGTTTTTT. Protein product: CASSLQGTKLFF.

The chain links TRBV18 to TRBJ2-1; 8 bases align to TRBD2. This CDR3 has 16 residues. V was clipped by 3 bases and J by 4 bases; unmatched bases: 8. The germline V gene encodes CDR1 KGHSH and CDR2 LQKENI. As DNA, the CDR3 is TGTGCCAGCTCACCGTTCGAGGTAGCGGGATACAATGAGCAGTTCTTC. Translated: CASSPFEVAGYNEQFF. The full variable domain, completed using reference TRBV18 and TRBJ2-1, is NAGVMQNPRHLVRRRGQEARLRCSPMKGHSHVYWYRQLPEEGLKFMVYLQKENIIDESGMPKERFSAEFPKEGPSILRIQQVVRGDSAAYFCASSPFEVAGYNEQFFGPGTRLTVL.

DNA for the CDR3: TGTGCCACCAGCAGAGGGGCGGGATATGGCTACACCTTC. Amino acid sequence: CATSRGAGYGYTF. The chain has TRBV15 and TRBJ1-2; D uncertain. CDR1 LNHNV and CDR2 YYDKDF come from the germline V gene (reference sequence). The CDR3 totals 13 residues. Trimming stripped 1 base from V and 5 bases from J, with 8 bases between.

V and J are TRBV10-3 and TRBJ2-7; 8 bases fit TRBD1. The CDR3 is made up of 15 amino acids. In germline, CDR1 is ENHRY, CDR2 SYGVKD. V dropped 0 bases and J dropped 6; count of bases not matched to a gene: 7. The DNA of the CDR3 is TGTGCCATCAGTGAGTCTACGACAGGGGTAAGCGAGCAGTACTTC. Translating gives CAISESTTGVSEQYF.

The CDR3 loop is CASRQAGGPYEQFF. CDR3 bases: TGTGCCAGTAGGCAAGCGGGAGGACCGTATGAGCAGTTCTTC. The V and J genes are TRBV19 and TRBJ2-1; 9 positions match TRBD2. This CDR3 region has 14 residues. Losses at the gene ends were 6 bases for V and 8 bases for J; bases not matched to a gene: 8. CDR1 and CDR2 (germline): LNHDA, SQIVND (reference sequence).